The 16 T cell receptor beta chains listed next were all sequenced from one sample in a study of T cell clonality in common variable immunodeficiency (dated by TCRdb to between 2015 and 2016). To prepare the library, the immunoSEQ multiplex PCR assay was applied. TCRdb took over this immuneACCESS table, retaining in-frame rearrangements with V and J assigned. Such tables are incomplete; in checked studies, under half of the missing clones stem from an unresolved V gene, and the remainder is unexplained. The table gives tens of thousands of clones for this sample, with none occurring only once. The ten largest make up about 13% of the sample. Sequencing was performed on peripheral blood mononuclear cells. These receptors originate from a person aged 18 to 75 in good health.

This clone was seen many times. The CDR3 is cut off 3 residues early in the read; its end comes from the germline J gene. The chain recombines TRBV7-2 with TRBJ2-7; 8 bases are a match to TRBD1. CDR3 length: 15 residues. With 2 bases clipped from V and 0 bases from J, the junction kept 3 bases outside the gene matches. Germline assignment: CDR1 SGHTA and CDR2 FQGNSA. CDR3 sequence: CASSLTGTGSYEQYF. The covered CDR3 bases are TGTGCCAGCAGCTTAACCGGGACAGGCTCCTACGAG.

Remarks on this clone: Read data end 3 residues before the CDR3 end; the end is taken from the germline J gene. The gene calls are TRBV6-1 and TRBJ1-5; D is uncertain. V lost 4 bases and J 6 bases, leaving 4 bases between the germline ends. The CDR3 extends over 11 amino acids. Germline V gene lookup returns CDR1 MNHNS and CDR2 SASEGT. The covered CDR3 bases are TGTGCCAGCAGTGCCCTTCAGCCC. Protein: CASSALQP. The entire CDR3 protein is CASSALQPQHF.

This clone came up many times. The read is 3 residues too short to cover the CDR3 end, so that end is filled in from the germline J gene. V usage is TRBV20-1 and J usage is TRBJ2-5, with 13 bases aligning to TRBD2. Germline CDR1 and CDR2: DFQATT and SNEGSKA (reference sequence). The CDR3 is 15 amino acids. V lost 8 bases to trimming and J lost 4 bases; unmatched junction nucleotides: 10. CDR3 sequence: CSIAPGLAGRETQYF. The covered CDR3 bases are TGCAGTATCGCCCCGGGACTAGCGGGGAGAGAGACC.

This clone was observed many times. The sequenced fragment ends 3 residues before the CDR3 boundary, so the rest is inferred from the germline J gene. The rearrangement links TRBV30 to TRBJ1-6; D possibly corresponds to TRBD1 (6 bases). Deletions cut 5 bases from V and 9 bases from J, with 14 bases between. This CDR3 spans 13 amino acids. Germline V gene data show CDR1 as GTSNPN and CDR2 as SVGIG (reference sequence). Incomplete CDR3 DNA: TGTGCCTGGGGCGGGACATTGGGTTCACCC. Translated, it gives CAWGGTLGSP. The complete CDR3 sequence is CAWGGTLGSPLHF.

There are many counts of this clone. Coverage ceases 3 residues before the CDR3 finishes, and the germline J gene fills in the end. The J gene is TRBJ2-7, the V gene TRBV5-6; unclear D gene. The germline gives CDR1 SGHDT, CDR2 YYEEEE. CDR3 length: 12 residues. Trimming cost V 1 base and J 3 bases, with 5 bases left between them. CDR3 bases read: TGTGCCAGCAGCTTGCCCAGCTACGAG. This gives the protein CASSLPSYE. The full CDR3 is CASSLPSYEQYF.

This clone came up many times. The read stops 3 residues short of the end of the CDR3; the missing end is completed from the germline J gene. The chain carries TRBV24-1 and TRBJ2-3; 15 positions match TRBD2. J lost 4 bases, V lost 3 bases, and 13 bases had no gene match. CDR3 length: 20 residues. Per germline, CDR1 KGHDR and CDR2 SFDVKD. The CDR3 is CATSDPGLAGGNPSADTQYF. CDR3 DNA (partial): TGTGCCACCAGTGATCCGGGACTAGCGGGGGGCAACCCTAGCGCAGATACG.

CDR3 DNA, as far as it was read: TGTGCCAGCAGCACTGACGGGGGGGAGACC. The encoded protein is CASSTDGGET. The whole CDR3 reads CASSTDGGETQYF. J is TRBJ2-5 and V is TRBV11-3; 7 bases agree with TRBD2. The read gets to within 3 residues of the CDR3 end, and the germline J gene fills in the rest. CDR1 is SGHNT and CDR2 is YENEEA in the germline V gene. This CDR3 has 13 residues. The V gene end was trimmed by 5 bases and the J gene end by 5 bases; junction bases not matched to a gene: 5.

This clone was picked up many times. The CDR3 sequence: CASASGQGRGGYTF. The part of the CDR3 DNA that was read is TGTGCCTCAGCTAGCGGACAGGGGCGTGGAGGC. V is TRBV28 and J is TRBJ1-2; 9 bases agree with TRBD1. The observed sequence ends 3 residues before the CDR3 terminus, with the missing tail filled in from the germline J gene. Germline CDR1 is MDHEN and CDR2 is SYDVKM. This CDR3 spans 14 amino acids.

Remarks on this clone: Read coverage stops 3 residues before the CDR3 terminus; the germline J gene supplies the remainder. This chain uses TRBV7-9 with TRBJ2-7; TRBD1 agrees at 7 bases. Looked up from germline, CDR1 is SEHNR and CDR2 is FQNEAQ (reference sequence). This CDR3 contains 13 residues. CDR3 DNA (partial): TGTTCCTGCGAGGGGGCAGGGGCCTACGAG. Residues: CSCEGAGAYE. The CDR3 as a whole reads CSCEGAGAYEQYF.

This clone was seen at least ten times. The read falls 3 residues short of the CDR3 end, and the missing part is taken from the germline J gene. The chain links TRBV7-2 to TRBJ2-3; weak D call: TRBD2 (6 bases). With 1 base removed from V and 4 bases from J, the gap between germline ends came to 9 bases. CDR1 SGHTA and CDR2 FQGNSA come from the germline V gene. The CDR3 is 14 residues long. The sequenced part of the CDR3 DNA is TGTGCCAGCAGCTTAGTTGCGGGGTCAGATACG. Protein sequence: CASSLVAGSDT. The full CDR3 is CASSLVAGSDTQYF.

This clone was seen a few times. Coverage ceases 3 residues before the CDR3 finishes, and the germline J gene fills in the end. This sequence joins TRBV7-2 and TRBJ1-4; a weak D match, TRBD1 (6 bases). The germline V gene encodes CDR1 SGHTA and CDR2 FQGNSA. The CDR3 totals 14 residues. Partial CDR3 DNA: TGTGCCAGCAGCTATACCACAGGGATTTCACCA. Protein product: CASSYTTGISP. The full CDR3 protein reads CASSYTTGISPLFF.

This clone was observed at least ten times. The CDR3 DNA, read in part, is TGTGCCAGCAGTTACTCGACAGGGTGGGGCATCGATCAGCCC. Translated: CASSYSTGWGIDQP. The whole CDR3 reads CASSYSTGWGIDQPQHF. The rearrangement links TRBV6-2 or TRBV6-3 to TRBJ1-5; TRBD1 agrees at 7 bases. Sequencing ends 3 residues short of the CDR3 end; the germline J gene provides the rest. CDR3 length: 17 residues. CDR1 is MNHEY and CDR2 is SVGEGT in the germline V gene. The V and J ends lost 0 bases and 5 bases, in that order; junction bases with no gene match: 10.

This clone was seen many times. The read ends 3 residues shy of where the CDR3 ends; the end is completed using the germline J gene. V gene TRBV19 combines with J gene TRBJ1-2, with D tentatively TRBD1 (5 bases). Germline V gene data show CDR1 as LNHDA and CDR2 as SQIVND (reference sequence). This CDR3 has 13 residues. The covered CDR3 bases are TGTGCCAGTACCGGCGGGGCGGCGGACGAC. Residues: CASTGGAADD. The whole CDR3 region reads CASTGGAADDYTF.

This clone was detected many times. Read data end 3 residues before the CDR3 end; the end is taken from the germline J gene. V and J are TRBV7-3 and TRBJ2-3, with a possible D match to TRBD2 (6 bases). V was cut by 0 bases and J by 3 bases, with 13 bases left in between. Looked up from germline, CDR1 is SGHTA and CDR2 is FQGTGA. The CDR3 is 16 amino acids. CDR3 DNA (partial): TGTGCCAGCAGCTTAACGGGGGGTGGGGTAACAGATACG. It encodes CASSLTGGGVTDT. From start to end, the CDR3 is CASSLTGGGVTDTQYF.

About this clone: The read finishes 3 residues shy of the CDR3 end, and the germline J gene is used to complete it. The rearrangement joins TRBV19 to TRBJ2-3; 13 nucleotides agree with TRBD2. The CDR3 loop spans 14 amino acids. Per the germline V gene, CDR1 is LNHDA and CDR2 is SQIVND (reference sequence). The sequenced part of the CDR3 DNA is TGTGCCAGTAGAGCGACTAGCGGGGGGCTGACG. As protein: CASRATSGGLT. The whole CDR3 sequence reads CASRATSGGLTQYF.

This clone was seen at least ten times. The CDR3 end is not reached by the read, which stops 3 residues before it; the germline J gene fills it in. The V and J genes are TRBV5-4 and TRBJ1-5, with TRBD1 identical over 10 bases. The J segment lost 3 bases and the V segment lost 0 bases, leaving 3 bases of the junction unmatched. The CDR3 extends over 16 amino acids. Germline V gene lookup returns CDR1 SGHNT and CDR2 YYREEE (reference sequence). CDR3 DNA, as far as it was read: TGTGCCAGCAGCTTGGGGGGACAGGGGAACAATCAGCCC. This gives the protein CASSLGGQGNNQP. The full CDR3 reads CASSLGGQGNNQPQHF.